This T cell receptor (beta chain) was retrieved from a study of OX40 agonist ivuxolimab in advanced cancers. Across the study: Hepatocellular carcinoma, melanoma, renal cell or head and neck cancer occurred in dose-escalation patients. The study reported partial responses in three patients: one hepatocellular carcinoma, two cutaneous melanoma.

Comment on this clone: Its specificity is unknown.

Broader study findings: Clonal expansion by week 6 occurred in CD4+ and CD8+ blood T cells (at 0.1 to 3.0 mg/kg).

At cycle 4 day 1, cycle 7 day 1, and baseline, blood was sampled. Clones were read by immunoSEQ multiplex PCR, and TCRdb kept only the in-frame ones, dropping some. The data contain approximately 10,000 clones, 88% of them seen just once; the ten biggest clones take up 11%. Between the trimmed V and J ends, which lost 4 bases and 0 bases, there was a span of 7 bases. Germline V lookup: CDR1 SGHNT, CDR2 YYREEE (reference sequence). This CDR3 contains 13 residues. This TCR was sampled from an adult with an advanced solid tumor such as melanoma, head and neck, liver or kidney cancer. The chain is built from TRBV5-4 and TRBJ1-1; D unresolved. The sample consisted of CD4+ or CD8+ T cells sorted from blood, taken in a trial of the OX40 agonist ivuxolimab. The CDR3 DNA reads TGTGCCAGCAGCAATCGACTGAACACTGAAGCTTTCTTT. Translation gives CASSNRLNTEAFF.